This paragraph covers one T cell receptor beta chain sequence. Its antigen is unknown. Germline CDR1 reads SGHTA; CDR2 reads FQGTGA. The length of the CDR3 is 18 residues. V lost 1 base, J lost 2 bases, and 19 bases lay in between. The method was immunoSEQ multiplex PCR; TCRdb's version includes in-frame clones alone and lacks a portion of them. The data contain 35,000 to 55,000 clones, around 94% of them singletons. These data originate in a study of human thymus T cells. Regarding the study as a whole: Thymic and blood repertoires showed apparently biased V and J gene usage.

Congenital heart defects were the reason for the corrective surgery that the donors, healthy Finnish infants, were having. The sample comprised blood. The sequence came from a boy less than two years old with a congenital heart defect but otherwise immunologically healthy. The chain is built from TRBV7-3 and TRBJ2-3, with D possibly TRBD2 on 6 matching bases. This CDR3 is CASSLKGPGWEATDTQYF. Here the CDR3 DNA reads TGTGCCAGCAGCTTAAAGGGCCCGGGGTGGGAGGCCACAGATACGCAGTATTTT.